Sequencing of this TCR beta chain was carried out in a study of blood T cell repertoires in COVID-19. In the study overall: The United States, Italy and Spain supplied acute and convalescent COVID-19 samples.

Original processing notes: From reference gene primer amplification, estimates of nucleated cell counts were derived. Data came from immunoSEQ multiplex PCR; TCRdb stores just in-frame clones and leaves some out. D and trimming come from the DNA, and the V and J calls and clone size come from that table. Of about 72,000 clones listed, approximately 85% were seen once; the top ten hold roughly 29%. This TCR derives from a man aged 50 or older with acute or convalescent COVID-19. Sequenced: peripheral blood.

The CDR3 DNA is TGTGCCAGCAGCTTACTAGCGGGGGAAGAGACCCAGTACTTC. It translates to CASSLLAGEETQYF. V gene TRBV11-2 combines with J gene TRBJ2-5; 10 bases fit TRBD2. Germline trimming cut 2 bases from V and 3 bases from J; bases unmatched to any gene: 0. The germline V gene encodes CDR1 SGHAT and CDR2 FQNNGV. The CDR3 covers 14 residues.